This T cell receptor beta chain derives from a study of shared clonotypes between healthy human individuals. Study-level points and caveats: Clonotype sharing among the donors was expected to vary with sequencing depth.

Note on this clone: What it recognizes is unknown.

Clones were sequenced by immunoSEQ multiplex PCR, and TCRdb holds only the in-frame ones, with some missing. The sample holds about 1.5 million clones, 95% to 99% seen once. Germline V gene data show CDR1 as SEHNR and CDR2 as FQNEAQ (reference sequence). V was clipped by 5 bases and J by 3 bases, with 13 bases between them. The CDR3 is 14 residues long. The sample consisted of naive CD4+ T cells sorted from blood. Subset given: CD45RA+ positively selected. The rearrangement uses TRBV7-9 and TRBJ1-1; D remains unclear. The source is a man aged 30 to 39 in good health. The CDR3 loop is CASSTAQEYTEAFF. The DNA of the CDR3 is TGTGCCAGCAGCACGGCTCAGGAATACACTGAAGCTTTCTTT.